These 22 T cell receptor beta chains originate from one sample sequenced in a study of sequential checkpoint blockade in melanoma. Treatment noted: randomized to nivolumab then ipilimumab (arm A) or the reverse (arm B). Data came from immunoSEQ multiplex PCR; TCRdb stores just in-frame clones and leaves some out. The table records about 32,000 clones, 82% of them present only once. This specimen consisted of CD8+ T cells sorted from blood (inferred from file names), obtained from a patient given nivolumab and ipilimumab in sequence. The receptors originated from a human donor with melanoma.

This clone was found a few times. The J gene is TRBJ2-7, the V gene TRBV6-6; D ambiguous. The CDR3 has 12 amino acids. Per the germline V gene, CDR1 is MNHNY and CDR2 is SVGAGI (reference sequence). With 4 bases removed from V and 6 bases from J, the gap between germline ends came to 10 bases. Written as DNA, the CDR3 is TGTGCCAGCAGTTTGGCAGGCACCGAGCAGTACTTC. This sequence encodes CASSLAGTEQYF.

The chain couples TRBV28 to TRBJ1-4, with TRBD1 as a possible D gene (5 bases). The V and J ends lost 7 bases and 0 bases respectively, with 12 bases between them. Germline V CDR1 and CDR2: MDHEN, SYDVKM. This CDR3 has 15 residues. As DNA, the CDR3 is TGTGCCAGCACCCTGACAGCAGCAACTAATGAAAAACTGTTTTTT. Translation gives CASTLTAATNEKLFF.

J is TRBJ1-1 and V is TRBV19; D unresolved. Germline loops: CDR1 LNHDA, CDR2 SQIVND (reference sequence). Trimming removed 5 bases at V and 5 bases at J, with 15 bases between. The CDR3 loop spans 14 amino acids. CDR3 sequence (DNA): TGTGCCAGTAGTCAAAACGGAGGGAGGACTGAAGCTTTCTTT. Encoded protein: CASSQNGGRTEAFF.

V gene TRBV28 combines with J gene TRBJ2-7, with TRBD1 matching 7 bases. Germline V gene lookup returns CDR1 MDHEN and CDR2 SYDVKM. After removal of 6 bases from V and 2 bases from J, the junction contained 10 bases not matched to a gene. CDR3 length: 15 amino acids. CDR3 residues: CASRLGPGGTYEQYF. The CDR3 bases are TGTGCCAGCAGGTTAGGGCCAGGGGGTACCTACGAGCAGTACTTC. Full variable domain (rest looked up from reference TRBV28 and TRBJ2-7): DVKVTQSSRYLVKRTGEKVFLECVQDMDHENMFWYRQDPGLGLRLIYFSYDVKMKEKGDIPEGYSVSREKKERFSLILESASTNQTSMYLCASRLGPGGTYEQYFGPGTRLTVT.

This sequence joins TRBV5-1 and TRBJ2-1, with 7 bases that match TRBD2. V trimming: 4 bases; J trimming: 4 bases; junction bases outside the gene matches: 11. The CDR3 length is 16 residues. Germline V gives CDR1 SGHRS, CDR2 YFSETQ. For the CDR3, the DNA is TGCGCCAGCAGCAACTCCCTAGCGGCCCTTTACAATGAGCAGTTCTTC. This gives the protein CASSNSLAALYNEQFF.

The chain is built from TRBV28 and TRBJ1-1, with TRBD1 identical over 8 bases. Trimming cost V 5 bases and J 1 base; bases outside gene matches: 3. This CDR3 contains 14 residues. Germline V lookup: CDR1 MDHEN, CDR2 SYDVKM. The CDR3 reads CASSTGTGNTEAFF. The CDR3 DNA is TGTGCCAGCAGTACCGGGACAGGGAACACTGAAGCTTTCTTT.

The chain has TRBV4-1 and TRBJ2-3; 9 nucleotides match TRBD1. The CDR3 totals 15 residues. V lost 2 bases and J lost 8; bases outside the gene matches: 8. CDR1 is MGHRA and CDR2 is YSYEKL in the germline V gene. The CDR3 nucleotides are TGCGCCAGCAGCCAACTGGGACAGGGCCCAGGTACGCAGTATTTT. Protein product: CASSQLGQGPGTQYF.

This chain uses TRBV5-1 with TRBJ2-7, with TRBD2 identical over 9 bases. Germline V gene data show CDR1 as SGHRS and CDR2 as YFSETQ. The junction had 4 bases not matched to a gene; V was cut back by 1 base and J by 2 bases. The CDR3 is 15 amino acids. The CDR3 loop reads CASSLPGTSPYEQYF. The CDR3 DNA reads as TGCGCCAGCAGCTTGCCCGGGACTAGCCCCTACGAGCAGTACTTC.

J is TRBJ2-7 and V is TRBV9; TRBD2 agrees at 8 bases. V was pared by 0 bases and J by 4 bases, with 3 bases of the junction left unmatched. CDR3 length: 14 residues. Germline values: CDR1 SGDLS, CDR2 YYNGEE. The CDR3 spells CASSVAASGYEQYF. The CDR3 bases are TGTGCCAGCAGCGTAGCCGCTAGCGGGTACGAGCAGTACTTC.

The chain employs TRBV5-6 and TRBJ2-7, with 8 bases that match TRBD1. CDR3 size: 14 residues. Trimming removed 4 bases from V and 5 bases from J; junction bases left unmatched: 8. CDR1 and CDR2 from the germline V gene are SGHDT and YYEEEE. The CDR3 sequence: CASSPTTGVHEQYF. The CDR3 DNA reads TGTGCCAGCAGCCCCACGACAGGGGTCCACGAGCAGTACTTC.

J is TRBJ2-2 and V is TRBV7-8; the D is unclear. The germline CDR1 and CDR2 sequences are SGHVS and FQNEAQ. CDR3 length equals 13 residues. The ends were cut back, 5 bases at V and 6 bases at J, with 10 bases in the middle. CDR3 in amino acids: CASSATRSGELFF. The DNA of the CDR3 is TGTGCCAGCAGCGCCACACGTTCCGGGGAGCTGTTTTTT.

The chain combines TRBV4-1 with TRBJ1-1; D unresolved. Trimming took off 0 bases at V and 2 bases at J, with 13 bases between the two ends. The CDR3 runs to 16 residues. Germline V lookup: CDR1 MGHRA, CDR2 YSYEKL. The CDR3 sequence is CASSQEGGDGNTEAFF. CDR3 nucleotide sequence: TGCGCCAGCAGCCAAGAGGGAGGAGACGGTAACACTGAAGCTTTCTTT.

The chain combines TRBV6-6 with TRBJ1-1; 11 nucleotides line up with TRBD1. The CDR3 sequence is 16 residues long. Per the germline V gene, CDR1 is MNHNY and CDR2 is SVGAGI (reference sequence). V lost 7 bases, J lost 4 bases, and 11 bases stayed unmatched. The chain's CDR3 is CASIALGTGGSTEAFF. CDR3 nucleotides: TGTGCCAGCATCGCATTGGGGACAGGGGGGTCCACTGAAGCTTTCTTT.

A single count supports this clone. This chain links TRBV10-2 with TRBJ2-1, with TRBD2 matching over 11 bases. The junction had 9 bases not matched to a gene; V was cut back by 6 bases and J by 8 bases. CDR1 is WSHSY, CDR2 SAAADI, per germline. CDR3 length: 15 amino acids. As DNA, the CDR3 is TGCGCCAGCAGCCTACTAGCGGGAGCATTCGATGAGCAGTTCTTC. It encodes CASSLLAGAFDEQFF.

The V gene is TRBV19, the J gene TRBJ2-3; no firm D call. Germline-derived CDR1 and CDR2 are LNHDA and SQIVND (reference sequence). With 7 bases removed from V and 6 bases from J, the gap between germline ends came to 20 bases. The CDR3 covers 15 residues. For the CDR3, the DNA is TGTGCCAGTACCCATCGTAGAGCCGACGGGGATACGCAGTATTTT. Translation gives CASTHRRADGDTQYF.

The chain has TRBV30 and TRBJ1-1, with a weak D call TRBD1 (6 bases). The germline gives CDR1 GTSNPN, CDR2 SVGIG (reference sequence). With 5 bases removed from V and 0 bases from J, the gap between germline ends came to 13 bases. CDR3 length: 14 amino acids. The CDR3 DNA sequence: TGTGCCTGGGGGGCGGGGGCGTTGAACACTGAAGCTTTCTTT. This translates into CAWGAGALNTEAFF.

The rearrangement uses TRBV5-5 and TRBJ1-5; D possibly corresponds to TRBD1 (5 bases). Trimming left V 6 bases short and J 2 bases short, with 15 bases between. The germline CDR1 and CDR2 sequences are SGHKS and YYEKEE (reference sequence). This CDR3 is built from 15 residues. Here the CDR3 reads CASTWWGEGNQPQHF. The CDR3 DNA sequence: TGTGCCAGCACCTGGTGGGGGGAAGGCAATCAGCCCCAGCATTTT.

This clone was observed a few times. The sample holds other DNA sequences that translate to the same CDR3. The chain joins TRBV30 to TRBJ1-1; D unresolved. This CDR3 has 11 amino acids. Germline V gene lookup returns CDR1 GTSNPN and CDR2 SVGIG (reference sequence). The germline V and J ends were trimmed by 0 bases and 8 bases, with 7 bases remaining between them. CDR3 DNA: TGTGCCTGGAGTGTACTAGCCGAAGCTTTCTTT. It yields the protein CAWSVLAEAFF.

The DNA for the CDR3 is TGTGCCAGCAGCGTAACGCTAGCGGGAGAATATGAGCAGTTCTTC. Translating it yields CASSVTLAGEYEQFF. The V and J genes are TRBV9 and TRBJ2-1, with 10 bases that match TRBD2. Trimming removed 1 base from V and 8 bases from J; junction bases left unmatched: 6. The CDR3 extends over 15 amino acids. Germline loops: CDR1 SGDLS, CDR2 YYNGEE.

The V and J genes are TRBV27 and TRBJ2-7; D possibly corresponds to TRBD2 (6 bases). CDR3 length: 14 amino acids. Germline V lookup: CDR1 MNHEY, CDR2 SMNVEV (reference sequence). The V gene lost 7 bases and the J gene lost 2 bases, with 15 bases spanning the gap. This CDR3 is CASKAGTAPYEQYF. Written as DNA, the CDR3 is TGTGCCAGCAAAGCCGGGACTGCCCCCTACGAGCAGTACTTC.

The chain combines TRBV4-2 with TRBJ1-2, with D perhaps matching TRBD1 (5 bases). The CDR3 consists of 16 residues. Germline CDR1 is LGHNA and CDR2 is YNFKEQ. Trimming pared 4 bases from V and 5 bases from J, leaving 20 bases between. CDR3 region: CASSLWDSHRGYGYTF. Here the CDR3 DNA reads TGTGCCAGCAGCCTATGGGACTCTCATCGGGGGTATGGCTACACCTTC.

V is TRBV15 and J is TRBJ1-1; no clear D. Germline loops: CDR1 LNHNV, CDR2 YYDKDF (reference sequence). CDR3 size: 13 residues. V gave up 3 bases and J gave up 1 base, with 6 bases separating them. CDR3 loop: CATSSRRNTEAFF. CDR3 coding DNA: TGTGCCACCAGCAGCAGGCGGAACACTGAAGCTTTCTTT.